This entry lists 28 T cell receptor beta chains sequenced from one sample in a study of T-cell reconstitution after alpha-beta-depleted transplantation in children. For TCRbeta, the library was prepared with unique molecular identifiers. TCRdb reprocessed the PCR reads with MiXCR, giving one entry per CDR3 protein. Found here are 250,000 to 400,000 distinct CDR3 sequences, roughly 25% of them singletons; the top ten hold about a tenth. Sample: PBMCs, mostly from graft donor cells, taken 180 days after TCRalphabeta/CD19-depleted stem cell transplant. The receptors shown here come from a male patient younger than 18 who had a stem cell transplant for acute lymphoblastic leukemia, so the T cells may come from the graft donor.

This sequence joins TRBV20-1 and TRBJ2-2; 7 bases line up with TRBD2. V dropped 5 bases and J dropped 2; count of bases not matched to a gene: 8. The CDR3 has 15 residues. Germline V gene data show CDR1 as DFQATT and CDR2 as SNEGSKA (reference sequence). CDR3 sequence: CSALRLADNTGELFF. In DNA form, the CDR3 reads TGCAGTGCTTTAAGACTAGCAGATAACACCGGGGAGCTGTTTTTT.

The V gene is TRBV9, the J gene TRBJ2-7, with unresolved D. Per germline, CDR1 SGDLS and CDR2 YYNGEE. The CDR3 extends over 15 amino acids. Trimming shortened V by 0 bases and J by 3 bases, and 13 bases separated the two germline ends. The CDR3 coding sequence is TGTGCCAGCAGCGTAGGGGTGGGGTTGGACTACGAGCAGTACTTC. This codes for CASSVGVGLDYEQYF.

The V gene is TRBV5-1, the J gene TRBJ1-1; the D gene is possibly TRBD1 (5 bases). V was pared by 4 bases and J by 1 base, with 11 bases between. Germline V gene lookup returns CDR1 SGHRS and CDR2 YFSETQ. CDR3 length: 14 amino acids. The CDR3 spells CASSNRQGNTEAFF. CDR3 sequence (DNA): TGCGCCAGCAGCAACCGGCAGGGGAACACTGAAGCTTTCTTT. The full variable domain, completed using reference TRBV5-1 and TRBJ1-1, is KAGVTQTPRYLIKTRGQQVTLSCSPISGHRSVSWYQQTPGQGLQFLFEYFSETQRNKGNFPGRFSGRQFSNSRSEMNVSTLELGDSALYLCASSNRQGNTEAFFGQGTRLTVV.

This chain joins TRBV5-5 and TRBJ1-1, with a weak D call TRBD1 (5 bases). The V gene lost 0 bases and the J gene lost 0 bases, with 18 bases spanning the gap. The CDR3 runs 18 residues. Per the germline V gene, CDR1 is SGHKS and CDR2 is YYEKEE (reference sequence). The CDR3, as DNA: TGTGCCAGCAGCTTGGACTCCAGGGTATGGAGAATGAACACTGAAGCTTTCTTT. It specifies CASSLDSRVWRMNTEAFF.

The chain uses TRBV15 and TRBJ1-1; no clear D gene. V dropped 5 bases and J dropped 5 bases, with 6 bases sitting between them. CDR1 and CDR2 (germline): LNHNV, YYDKDF (reference sequence). The CDR3 loop spans 11 amino acids. The CDR3 region has the DNA TGTGCCACCAGCGAAGAAACTGAAGCTTTCTTT. It codes for CATSEETEAFF. The whole variable domain, filled in from reference TRBV15 and TRBJ1-1, reads DAMVIQNPRYQVTQFGKPVTLSCSQTLNHNVMYWYQQKSSQAPKLLFHYYDKDFNNEADTPDNFQSRRPNTSFCFLDIRSPGLGDTAMYLCATSEETEAFFGQGTRLTVV.

This clonotype was seen only a few times. The chain carries TRBV7-9 and TRBJ1-2; no definite D call. CDR1 and CDR2 from the germline V gene are SEHNR and FQNEAQ (reference sequence). The V end was cut by 3 bases, the J end by 2 bases, with 10 bases between. The CDR3 has 14 amino acids. The CDR3 protein is CASSFSATNYGYTF. The CDR3 bases are TGTGCCAGCAGCTTTTCCGCTACCAACTATGGCTACACCTTC.

The chain couples TRBV7-6 to TRBJ2-1; D is unresolved. V lost 1 base, J lost 4 bases, and 17 bases lay in between. The length of the CDR3 is 17 residues. Germline V gene data show CDR1 as SGHVS and CDR2 as FNYEAQ. The CDR3 protein is CASSLEVAPLGYNEQFF. The CDR3 bases are TGTGCCAGCAGCTTAGAGGTAGCTCCCTTAGGATACAATGAGCAGTTCTTC.

This clonotype was recorded a few times. J is TRBJ2-1 and V is TRBV19, with TRBD2 matching over 8 bases. V gave up 11 bases and J gave up 5 bases; unmatched junction bases: 5. The CDR3 loop spans 12 amino acids. The germline V gene encodes CDR1 LNHDA and CDR2 SQIVND (reference sequence). The CDR3 spells CAARSGNNEQFF. The CDR3 bases are TGTGCCGCCCGTAGCGGGAACAATGAGCAGTTCTTC.

This chain connects TRBV27 to TRBJ2-3; D is undetermined. V was shortened by 0 bases and J by 7 bases, with 8 bases between the two germline ends. This CDR3 has 13 amino acids. CDR1 and CDR2 (germline): MNHEY, SMNVEV (reference sequence). CDR3 coding DNA: TGTGCCAGCAGTTTATCCCTTAGGTATACGCAGTATTTT. It codes for CASSLSLRYTQYF.

V usage is TRBV5-4 and J usage is TRBJ2-1, with TRBD2 identical over 8 bases. Trimming at V came to 0 bases and at J to 10 bases, leaving 3 bases not matched to a gene. The CDR3 runs to 13 residues. The germline gives CDR1 SGHNT, CDR2 YYREEE (reference sequence). CDR3 DNA sequence: TGTGCCAGCAGCTTGGCGGGAGGGCCAGAGCAGTTCTTC. Translating it yields CASSLAGGPEQFF.

This clonotype was seen a handful of times. The CDR3 region has the DNA TGTGCCACCAGCAGGCTTCGTACGGGACCGTCCACAGATACGCAGTATTTT. Protein product: CATSRLRTGPSTDTQYF. The V gene is TRBV15, the J gene TRBJ2-3; D could derive from TRBD1 or TRBD2 (5 bases each). CDR3 length: 17 amino acids. Trimming shortened V by 3 bases and J by 2 bases, and 18 bases separated the two germline ends. From germline, CDR1 is LNHNV and CDR2 YYDKDF (reference sequence).

This clonotype was found many times. The chain employs TRBV10-3 and TRBJ1-1, with 11 bases lining up with TRBD1. Germline CDR1 and CDR2: ENHRY and SYGVKD. CDR3 length: 16 residues. Trimming at V came to 2 bases and at J to 4 bases, leaving 6 bases not matched to a gene. CDR3 DNA: TGTGCCATCAGTGAGACCGGGACAGGGGGAGGCACTGAAGCTTTCTTT. It yields the protein CAISETGTGGGTEAFF.

This clonotype has a single count. The chain carries TRBV7-6 and TRBJ2-7; D is unclear. The germline CDR1 and CDR2 sequences are SGHVS and FNYEAQ. This CDR3 has 15 amino acids. The germline V and J ends were trimmed by 1 base and 0 bases, with 10 bases remaining between them. The CDR3 DNA reads as TGTGCCAGCAGCTTAGTCGGCGTCCTCTCCTACGAGCAGTACTTC. Translated, it gives CASSLVGVLSYEQYF.

V gene TRBV12-3 or TRBV12-4 combines with J gene TRBJ2-7; possibly TRBD1 for D (5 bases). CDR3 length equals 15 residues. The V end was cut by 4 bases, the J end by 3 bases, with 16 bases between. The CDR3 DNA reads TGTGCCAGCAGTTCTAGGGGCTTTGCCATCTACGAGCAGTACTTC. Translation: CASSSRGFAIYEQYF.

V is TRBV5-1 and J is TRBJ2-7, with 7 bases matching TRBD1. Germline V gene lookup returns CDR1 SGHRS and CDR2 YFSETQ. The CDR3 sequence is 16 residues long. Trimming cost V 4 bases and J 1 base; bases outside gene matches: 11. CDR3 nucleotide sequence: TGCGCCAGCAGCCCGACCCCCGGGACAGCATCCTACGAGCAGTACTTC. This translates into CASSPTPGTASYEQYF.

The genes are TRBV20-1 and TRBJ1-4; a possible D gene is TRBD1 (5 bases). V shed 6 bases and J shed 8 bases, with 19 bases lying between them. This CDR3 has 14 residues. Germline V lookup: CDR1 DFQATT, CDR2 SNEGSKA (reference sequence). The CDR3 here is CSAPEGRGVEKLFF. As DNA, the CDR3 is TGCAGTGCGCCCGAGGGCCGAGGGGTAGAAAAACTGTTTTTT.

About this clonotype itself: A read error is possible here, since a much larger clone lies one base away. The chain uses TRBV5-1 and TRBJ2-7; D possibly matches TRBD1 or TRBD2 (6 bases each). CDR1 and CDR2 (germline): SGHRS, YFSETQ. CDR3 length equals 16 residues. Trimming shortened V by 0 bases and J by 4 bases, and 17 bases separated the two germline ends. CDR3 coding DNA: TGCGCCAGCAGCTTGGCCGGAGGGGGGCGTATTTACGAGCAGTACTTC. Amino acid sequence: CASSLAGGGRIYEQYF.

This clonotype was observed a few times. The CDR3 bases are TGTGCCAGCAGCGAGGGGACAGGGCCTTCTAACTATGGCTACACCTTC. Translated: CASSEGTGPSNYGYTF. The rearrangement joins TRBV7-2 to TRBJ1-2, with 9 positions matching TRBD1. V trimming: 5 bases; J trimming: 0 bases; junction bases outside the gene matches: 7. The CDR3 loop spans 16 amino acids. CDR1 and CDR2 from the germline V gene are SGHTA and FQGNSA.

This chain joins TRBV29-1 and TRBJ2-7; D possibly corresponds to TRBD1 (6 bases). V was trimmed by 1 base and J by 4 bases, leaving 8 bases between them. Germline V lookup: CDR1 SQVTM, CDR2 ANQGSEA. The CDR3 is 12 amino acids. The CDR3 loop reads CSVEGGQYEQYF. CDR3 in DNA: TGCAGCGTTGAAGGTGGACAGTACGAGCAGTACTTC.

In regard to this clonotype: One junction end does not reproduce the germline sequence, and a read error may be involved. This chain links TRBV7-6 with TRBJ2-1; 7 bases map to TRBD1. Germline CDR1 SGHVS, CDR2 FNYEAQ. The CDR3 spans 13 residues. The CDR3 sequence is CASSLGQGYEQSF. CDR3 bases: TGTGCCAGCAGCTTAGGACAGGGTTATGAGCAGTCCTTC.

The rearrangement links TRBV5-1 to TRBJ2-1; TRBD1 might be the D (5 bases). Germline assignment: CDR1 SGHRS and CDR2 YFSETQ. V was shortened by 3 bases and J by 6 bases, with 10 bases between the two germline ends. The CDR3 consists of 13 residues. CDR3 region: CASSYGQPNEQFF. The CDR3 DNA sequence: TGCGCCAGCAGCTACGGACAACCCAATGAGCAGTTCTTC.

CDR3 DNA sequence: TGCAGTGCTAGAGTCCCAAGTCGATACAATGAGCAGTTCTTC. Translated: CSARVPSRYNEQFF. This chain uses TRBV20-1 with TRBJ2-1; no clear D gene. V lost 1 base to trimming and J lost 4 bases, with 11 bases between them. The CDR3 contains 14 residues. In germline, CDR1 is DFQATT, CDR2 SNEGSKA (reference sequence).

The rearrangement links TRBV6-2 or TRBV6-3 to TRBJ1-1; 8 bases match TRBD1. Unmatched junction bases numbered 9, after V lost 3 bases and J lost 0 bases. The CDR3 consists of 17 residues. In germline, CDR1 is MNHEY, CDR2 SVGEGT. The chain's CDR3 is CASSYYFRTGLNTEAFF. CDR3 coding DNA: TGTGCCAGCAGTTATTACTTTCGGACAGGGTTGAACACTGAAGCTTTCTTT.

The chain joins TRBV20-1 to TRBJ2-6; TRBD1 or TRBD2 may be the D gene (5 bases each). Germline assignment: CDR1 DFQATT and CDR2 SNEGSKA (reference sequence). The CDR3 contains 14 residues. CDR3 region: CQGQGDAGANVLTF. The CDR3, as DNA: TGCCAAGGGCAGGGAGACGCTGGGGCCAACGTCCTGACTTTC.

This clonotype was picked up a small number of times. V is TRBV7-9 and J is TRBJ1-1; the D is unclear. The CDR3 spans 15 residues. From germline, CDR1 is SEHNR and CDR2 FQNEAQ (reference sequence). V gave up 3 bases and J gave up 0 bases, with 11 bases separating them. CDR3 in amino acids: CASSLFRAMNTEAFF. Written as DNA, the CDR3 is TGTGCCAGCAGCTTGTTCCGGGCTATGAACACTGAAGCTTTCTTT.

This clonotype was counted many times. V gene TRBV24-1 combines with J gene TRBJ2-1; unclear D gene. The CDR3 is made up of 11 amino acids. CDR1 is KGHDR, CDR2 SFDVKD, per germline. V gave up 7 bases and J gave up 4 bases, with 4 bases separating them. The CDR3 DNA follows: TGTGCCACCAGACGGTACAATGAGCAGTTCTTC. This encodes CATRRYNEQFF.

This clonotype was counted only a few times. The chain uses TRBV4-1 and TRBJ2-7, with D perhaps assigned TRBD1 or TRBD2 (5 bases each). Germline loops: CDR1 MGHRA, CDR2 YSYEKL. Trimming removed 1 base from V and 3 bases from J, with 10 bases in between. The CDR3 spans 14 residues. The CDR3 sequence: CASSQVGVLYEQYF. Here the CDR3 DNA reads TGCGCCAGCAGCCAAGTGGGGGTACTCTACGAGCAGTACTTC.

This clonotype appeared many times. V gene TRBV4-2 combines with J gene TRBJ2-1; D is possibly TRBD2 (6 bases). Per the germline V gene, CDR1 is LGHNA and CDR2 is YNFKEQ. CDR3 size: 16 residues. Trimming left V 0 bases short and J 5 bases short, with 14 bases between. Here the CDR3 reads CASSQDWDSPHNEQFF. CDR3 sequence (DNA): TGTGCCAGCAGCCAAGATTGGGACTCCCCCCACAATGAGCAGTTCTTC.